This TCR beta chain was obtained from a study of T cells in Graves' hyperthyroidism and ophthalmopathy. Study-level points and caveats: Before onset, by a median of about six months, the model predicted ophthalmopathy.

On this clonotype: Its antigen is not known.

RNA transcripts were the template for amplifying TCR beta CDR3 regions. The primer set for the first-round RT-PCR of the TCR CDR3 was HTBI. TCRdb reanalysed the multiplex PCR reads using MiXCR and keeps one entry per CDR3 protein. This sample carries hundreds of thousands of distinct CDR3 sequences, about 15% of them seen once, and the ten largest clones take approximately 19%. On the basis of clinical symptoms, serum thyroxine and TRAb, thyroid ultrasound and orbital computed tomography, diagnoses were made. Sequencing was performed on blood. The source of this sequence is a woman between 55 and 75 years old with Graves' ophthalmopathy.

CDR3 in DNA: TGTGCCAGCAGCCCCCTTGGGGGGACAGGGAACACCGGGGAGCTGTTTTTT. Translating gives CASSPLGGTGNTGELFF. This chain uses TRBV7-7 with TRBJ2-2; 8 positions match TRBD1. The J segment lost 1 base and the V segment lost 5 bases, leaving 9 bases of the junction unmatched. Germline CDR1 reads SSHAT; CDR2 reads FNYEAQ (reference sequence). This CDR3 is 17 amino acids long.